One and the same sample provided the 2 T cell receptor beta chains below, sequenced in a study of technical replicates of blood from a handful of donors. Profiling relied on immunoSEQ multiplex PCR, and the TCRdb table lists in-frame clones only, not all of them. The profile shows under 55,000 clones, about 96% of them singletons. Sequenced sample: T cells isolated from PBMCs. These receptors all come from a human donor in good health.

The rearrangement uses TRBV13 and TRBJ1-4; 10 bases are shared with TRBD1. This CDR3 comprises 18 residues. The V gene end was trimmed by 5 bases and the J gene end by 6 bases; junction bases not matched to a gene: 15. Germline V gene data show CDR1 as PRHDT and CDR2 as FYEKMQ (reference sequence). CDR3 sequence (DNA): TGTGCCAGCAGCGGGCGGACAGGGGGAGGAAGTTGGGATGAAAAACTGTTTTTT. Amino acids: CASSGRTGGGSWDEKLFF.

V usage is TRBV2 and J usage is TRBJ2-5; TRBD2 matches 13 bases. Losses at the gene ends were 6 bases for V and 7 bases for J; bases not matched to a gene: 14. The CDR3 covers 17 residues. Germline values: CDR1 SNHLY, CDR2 FYNNEI. CDR3 nucleotides: TGTGCCAGCAGGGGGACTAGCGGGATTGGGATTAGGAGGACCCAGTACTTC. Encoded protein: CASRGTSGIGIRRTQYF.